One and the same sample provided the 3 T cell receptor beta chains below, sequenced in a study of blood T cell repertoires in COVID-19. The data were produced by immunoSEQ multiplex PCR, yet TCRdb's version contains in-frame clones alone and is incomplete. The data contain roughly 330,000 clones, around 88% of them seen just once; the ten biggest clones take up about 1.7%. Specimen: peripheral blood. The receptors were gathered from a woman aged 45-65 years with acute or convalescent COVID-19.

This chain connects TRBV4-1 to TRBJ2-1; D is unresolved. Germline V lookup: CDR1 MGHRA, CDR2 YSYEKL. The CDR3 has 18 amino acids. Trimming took off 0 bases at V and 0 bases at J, with 15 bases between the two ends. This CDR3 is CASSQDPLLSSSYNEQFF. CDR3 in DNA: TGCGCCAGCAGCCAAGATCCCCTTCTTTCGAGCTCCTACAATGAGCAGTTCTTC.

V gene TRBV18 combines with J gene TRBJ2-4; weak D call: TRBD2 (6 bases). CDR3 length equals 16 residues. Germline V gene sequence: CDR1 KGHSH, CDR2 LQKENI. The ends were cut back, 3 bases at V and 9 bases at J, with 21 bases in the middle. CDR3 coding DNA: TGTGCCAGCTCACCGCTGGGGGGTTGGGAACGTGGCATTCAGTACTTC. Translation gives CASSPLGGWERGIQYF.

This rearrangement joins TRBV7-2 to TRBJ2-3, with TRBD2 as a possible D gene (5 bases). The CDR3 contains 13 residues. Germline loops: CDR1 SGHTA, CDR2 FQGNSA. Trimming took off 5 bases at V and 4 bases at J, with 10 bases between the two ends. CDR3 DNA sequence: TGTGCCAGCAGCCCGCGGGTGGCAGATACGCAGTATTTT. It codes for CASSPRVADTQYF.